This passage covers 30 T cell receptor beta chains from one sample sequenced in a study of Graves' ophthalmopathy and Graves' hyperthyroidism. RNA transcripts were the source from which TCR beta CDR3 regions were amplified. Second-round multiplex PCR came after first-round RT-PCR with HTBI primers. TCRdb re-derived calls from the multiplex PCR reads in MiXCR, one entry per CDR3 protein. The data show around 660,000 distinct CDR3 sequences, roughly 41% seen once. Sequencing was done on a sample of peripheral blood. These receptors all come from an adult man with Graves' ophthalmopathy.

The table lists this clonotype with a few counts. This chain connects TRBV12-3 or TRBV12-4 to TRBJ1-5, with D perhaps matching TRBD1 (6 bases). Trimming took 3 bases from V and 7 from J, leaving 19 bases between them. CDR3 length: 16 amino acids. CDR3 bases: TGTGCCAGCAGTTTTATGACAGGACCCCTCGGGCAGCCCCAGCATTTT. Protein sequence: CASSFMTGPLGQPQHF.

This clonotype has at least ten counts. The rearrangement links TRBV12-3 or TRBV12-4 to TRBJ2-5, with D tentatively TRBD2 (5 bases). The V end lost 5 bases, the J end lost 5 bases, and 21 bases lay between the germline ends. The CDR3 has 16 residues. As DNA, the CDR3 is TGTGCCAGCAGTCCCATGACGCTTAGGCGGAGGGAGACCCAGTACTTC. Amino acid sequence: CASSPMTLRRRETQYF.

The genes are TRBV10-3 and TRBJ1-1; the D is unclear. The CDR3 is 15 residues long. V shed 6 bases and J shed 6 bases, with 20 bases lying between them. The germline CDR1 and CDR2 sequences are ENHRY and SYGVKD. Written as DNA, the CDR3 is TGTGCCATCAGCGCTCTTGACGTCCCCGTCCCTGAAGCTTTCTTT. Translated: CAISALDVPVPEAFF.

Turning to this clonotype: The junction and the germline gene differ at one end; a read error may be behind it. The chain recombines TRBV3-1 with TRBJ2-7, with D unclear. Germline lookup yields CDR1 LGHDT and CDR2 YNNKEL (reference sequence). CDR3 size: 12 residues. This CDR3 is CASSLRNTAPDF. The CDR3 nucleotides read TGTGCCAGCAGCCTCCGTAACACAGCTCCCGACTTC.

This clonotype was recorded many times. The V gene is TRBV7-3, the J gene TRBJ1-1; D is possibly TRBD1 (5 bases). This CDR3 region has 13 residues. V was clipped by 2 bases and J by 9 bases, with 13 bases between them. The germline gives CDR1 SGHTA, CDR2 FQGTGA. The CDR3 protein is CASSLDWGRQAFF. The CDR3 coding sequence is TGTGCCAGCAGCTTAGATTGGGGGAGGCAAGCTTTCTTT. The entire variable domain, with the rest obtained from reference TRBV7-3 and TRBJ1-1, is as follows: GAGVSQTPSNKVTEKGKYVELRCDPISGHTALYWYRQSLGQGPEFLIYFQGTGAADDSGLPNDRFFAVRPEGSVSTLKIQRTERGDSAVYLCASSLDWGRQAFFGQGTRLTVV.

The table lists this clonotype with many counts. The chain recombines TRBV2 with TRBJ2-7; D not certain. The CDR3 runs 15 residues. The V gene's germline CDR1 is SNHLY and CDR2 FYNNEI. Trimming pared 0 bases from V and 6 bases from J, leaving 15 bases between. The CDR3 sequence: CASSEALQVAPEQYF. Written as DNA, the CDR3 is TGTGCCAGCAGTGAAGCGCTTCAGGTAGCCCCCGAGCAGTACTTC.

The V and J genes are TRBV7-8 and TRBJ2-5; 13 nucleotides align to TRBD2. CDR3 size: 16 residues. The germline CDR1 and CDR2 sequences are SGHVS and FQNEAQ. The J segment lost 2 bases and the V segment lost 5 bases, leaving 5 bases of the junction unmatched. CDR3 in DNA: TGTGCCAGCAGCCCAGCGGGACTAGCGGGACAAGAGACCCAGTACTTC. This codes for CASSPAGLAGQETQYF. The whole variable domain, remainder taken from reference TRBV7-8 and TRBJ2-5, is GAGVSQSPRYKVAKRGQDVALRCDPISGHVSLFWYQQALGQGPEFLTYFQNEAQLDKSGLPSDRFFAERPEGSVSTLKIQRTQQEDSAVYLCASSPAGLAGQETQYFGPGTRLLVL.

This clonotype was seen many times. The gene calls are TRBV29-1 and TRBJ1-2; D unresolved. Trimming cost V 0 bases and J 8 bases, with 16 bases left between them. Germline V gene sequence: CDR1 SQVTM, CDR2 ANQGSEA. The CDR3 consists of 14 residues. This chain's CDR3 is CSVEDRKVSGGYTF. Written as DNA, the CDR3 is TGCAGCGTTGAAGATCGGAAGGTTAGTGGAGGCTACACCTTC.

The chain recombines TRBV20-1 with TRBJ2-7, with TRBD2 matching over 10 bases. J lost 2 bases, V lost 5 bases, and 6 bases had no gene match. In germline, CDR1 is DFQATT, CDR2 SNEGSKA (reference sequence). The CDR3 spans 14 residues. The CDR3 coding sequence is TGCAGTGCTGGTAGGACTAGCGGCCCCTACGAGCAGTACTTC. Translation: CSAGRTSGPYEQYF.

This clonotype was counted many times. CDR3 residues: CASSPGTGNNQPQHF. Written as DNA, the CDR3 is TGTGCCAGCAGTCCCGGGACAGGGAACAATCAGCCCCAGCATTTT. V usage is TRBV19 and J usage is TRBJ1-5, with 9 bases identical to TRBD1. The CDR3 is 15 residues long. The germline gives CDR1 LNHDA, CDR2 SQIVND (reference sequence). V shed 9 bases and J 3 bases; nucleotides not matched to a gene: 9. Full variable domain (rest looked up from reference TRBV19 and TRBJ1-5): DGGITQSPKYLFRKEGQNVTLSCEQNLNHDAMYWYRQDPGQGLRLIYYSQIVNDFQKGDIAEGYSVSREKKESFPLTVTSAQKNPTAFYLCASSPGTGNNQPQHFGDGTRLSIL.

The gene calls are TRBV15 and TRBJ1-5, with a weak D call TRBD1 (6 bases). The CDR3 has 16 amino acids. The V end lost 5 bases, the J end lost 3 bases, and 17 bases lay between the germline ends. CDR1 LNHNV and CDR2 YYDKDF come from the germline V gene (reference sequence). The CDR3 nucleotides read TGTGCCACCAGCCTAACCCGAGGGGGAGCCAATCAGCCCCAGCATTTT. Amino acids: CATSLTRGGANQPQHF.

The rearrangement uses TRBV27 and TRBJ1-5, with a possible D match to TRBD1 (5 bases). The V and J ends lost 3 bases and 11 bases respectively, with 17 bases between them. This CDR3 has 14 amino acids. Germline V gene data show CDR1 as MNHEY and CDR2 as SMNVEV (reference sequence). The CDR3 region is CASSLGGVLLAQHF. The CDR3 DNA reads TGTGCCAGCAGTTTGGGAGGGGTCCTGTTGGCCCAGCATTTT.

V and J are TRBV2 and TRBJ2-5; the D is unclear. V lost 6 bases and J lost 7, with 12 bases in between. CDR1 and CDR2 from the germline V gene are SNHLY and FYNNEI. The CDR3 is 12 amino acids. The CDR3 sequence is CASSMGIGTQYF. DNA of the CDR3: TGTGCCAGCAGCATGGGGATCGGGACCCAGTACTTC.

The V call is TRBV19, the J call TRBJ2-7; D is perhaps TRBD1 or TRBD2 (7 bases each). Germline CDR1 LNHDA, CDR2 SQIVND (reference sequence). The CDR3 is 13 residues long. V gave up 1 base and J gave up 6 bases, with 10 bases separating them. CDR3 DNA sequence: TGTGCCAGTAGTATAGCAGGGGGGGTCGAGCAGTACTTC. Translated, it gives CASSIAGGVEQYF.

The chain joins TRBV19 to TRBJ1-1; D not certain. The CDR3 has 12 amino acids. V was pared by 9 bases and J by 4 bases, with 12 bases between. Germline assignment: CDR1 LNHDA and CDR2 SQIVND (reference sequence). The CDR3 bases are TGTGCCAGCTCACCAATCCTCACTGAAGCTTTCTTT. Translated, it gives CASSPILTEAFF. Based on the CDR3 plus reference TRBV19 and TRBJ1-1, the full variable domain is DGGITQSPKYLFRKEGQNVTLSCEQNLNHDAMYWYRQDPGQGLRLIYYSQIVNDFQKGDIAEGYSVSREKKESFPLTVTSAQKNPTAFYLCASSPILTEAFFGQGTRLTVV.

V gene TRBV19 combines with J gene TRBJ1-1; D is unclear. Trimming left V 6 bases short and J 6 bases short, with 8 bases between. The CDR3 has 11 amino acids. Germline V gives CDR1 LNHDA, CDR2 SQIVND (reference sequence). The CDR3 here is CASRASAEAFF. The CDR3 DNA sequence: TGTGCCAGTAGGGCGTCCGCTGAAGCTTTCTTT.

This clonotype occurred many times. The chain couples TRBV9 to TRBJ2-2; D may be TRBD1 or TRBD2 (6 bases each). The germline V gene has CDR1 SGDLS and CDR2 YYNGEE. The length of the CDR3 is 15 residues. Trimming removed 2 bases from V and 2 bases from J, with 10 bases in between. The CDR3 bases are TGTGCCAGCAGCGTGAGGGGGGCCAACACCGGGGAGCTGTTTTTT. Translation gives CASSVRGANTGELFF.

This clonotype showed up many times. This rearrangement joins TRBV12-3 or TRBV12-4 to TRBJ2-7, with D possibly TRBD1 on 6 matching bases. This CDR3 contains 13 residues. Trimming stripped 5 bases from V and 4 bases from J, with 12 bases between. CDR3 region: CASSKTGSYEQYF. CDR3 coding DNA: TGTGCCAGCAGTAAAACAGGGTCGTACGAGCAGTACTTC.

V is TRBV7-2 and J is TRBJ1-2; 7 bases are a match to TRBD1. V lost 7 bases and J lost 4; bases outside the gene matches: 6. From germline, CDR1 is SGHTA and CDR2 FQGNSA. The CDR3 loop spans 13 amino acids. The CDR3 reads CASIGGGIYGYTF. In DNA, the CDR3 is TGTGCCAGCATAGGGGGCGGTATCTATGGCTACACCTTC.

This clonotype was seen a single time. V usage is TRBV25-1 and J usage is TRBJ1-2, with D tentatively TRBD1 (5 bases). V lost 3 bases, J lost 8 bases, and 19 bases lay in between. The CDR3 runs 15 residues. Germline V gene data show CDR1 as MGHDK and CDR2 as SYGVNS. This CDR3 reads CASSDALGAVDGYTF. CDR3 DNA: TGTGCCAGCAGTGATGCCCTCGGGGCCGTTGACGGCTACACCTTC.

The chain uses TRBV11-3 and TRBJ1-1; no clear D. V was clipped by 2 bases and J by 6 bases, with 13 bases between them. The CDR3 extends over 14 amino acids. CDR1 is SGHNT and CDR2 is YENEEA in the germline V gene. This CDR3 is CASSLLRDSPEAFF. The CDR3 DNA reads TGTGCCAGCAGCTTACTGAGAGACTCTCCTGAAGCTTTCTTT.

About this clonotype: Its ends do not fully match the called genes, so a read error is possible. The genes are TRBV10-2 and TRBJ2-2; no reliable D call. The germline V gene encodes CDR1 WSHSY and CDR2 SAAADI. The CDR3 consists of 15 residues. The CDR3 nucleotides read TGTGCCAGCTCACCAACGGTAAAGAACACCGGGGAGCTGTTTTTT. Translation gives CASSPTVKNTGELFF.

This clonotype was counted many times. The J gene is TRBJ2-7, the V gene TRBV6-6; 8 positions match TRBD1. V shed 6 bases and J 5 bases; nucleotides not matched to a gene: 9. CDR1 and CDR2 (germline): MNHNY, SVGAGI (reference sequence). This CDR3 comprises 14 residues. CDR3 DNA sequence: TGTGCCAGCAGCTACGGACAGGGTAGGGACGAGCAGTACTTC. Translation gives CASSYGQGRDEQYF.

This clonotype was picked up a small number of times. A much larger clone lies a single base off, so this may be a read error. V gene TRBV12-3 or TRBV12-4 combines with J gene TRBJ2-7; no firm D call. The V gene lost 6 bases and the J gene lost 2 bases, with 8 bases spanning the gap. CDR3 length: 12 amino acids. In nucleotides, the CDR3 is TGTGCCAGCAGCCAATTCCCCTACGAGCAGTACTTC. Residues: CASSQFPYEQYF.

This clonotype was detected ten times or more. The chain uses TRBV29-1 and TRBJ1-1; D is undetermined. The CDR3 sequence is 12 residues long. Trimming cost V 7 bases and J 1 base, with 10 bases left between them. Looked up from germline, CDR1 is SQVTM and CDR2 is ANQGSEA. This chain's CDR3 is CSGIVENTEAFF. The DNA of the CDR3 is TGCAGCGGAATAGTCGAGAACACTGAAGCTTTCTTT. Complete variable domain (other parts from reference TRBV29-1 and TRBJ1-1): SAVISQKPSRDICQRGTSLTIQCQVDSQVTMMFWYRQQPGQSLTLIATANQGSEATYESGFVIDKFPISRPNLTFSTLTVSNMSPEDSSIYLCSGIVENTEAFFGQGTRLTVV.

There are many counts of this clonotype. This chain's CDR3 is CASSLEGKNEKLFF. The CDR3 nucleotides read TGCGCCAGCAGCTTGGAAGGAAAGAATGAAAAACTGTTTTTT. The chain has TRBV5-1 and TRBJ1-4; D not resolved. Per the germline V gene, CDR1 is SGHRS and CDR2 is YFSETQ. V lost 0 bases and J lost 5, with 8 bases in between. CDR3 length: 14 amino acids.

This clonotype occurred many times. This sequence joins TRBV15 and TRBJ2-5; 11 nucleotides line up with TRBD2. The CDR3 is made up of 18 amino acids. Germline CDR1 LNHNV, CDR2 YYDKDF (reference sequence). V shed 3 bases, J shed 3 bases, and the junction held 12 bases outside the gene matches. The DNA for the CDR3 is TGTGCCACCAGCAGGCGACTAGCGGGGTTGGGTCCCAAAGAGACCCAGTACTTC. This sequence encodes CATSRRLAGLGPKETQYF. Supplemented by reference TRBV15 and TRBJ2-5, the full variable domain reads DAMVIQNPRYQVTQFGKPVTLSCSQTLNHNVMYWYQQKSSQAPKLLFHYYDKDFNNEADTPDNFQSRRPNTSFCFLDIRSPGLGDTAMYLCATSRRLAGLGPKETQYFGPGTRLLVL.

This clonotype was observed many times. This chain joins TRBV9 and TRBJ1-2; 10 nucleotides agree with TRBD1. This CDR3 region has 14 residues. The germline CDR1 and CDR2 sequences are SGDLS and YYNGEE. J was trimmed by 5 bases and V by 3 bases; bases with no gene match: 4. CDR3 residues: CASSAGTGDYGYTF. The DNA for the CDR3 is TGTGCCAGCAGCGCTGGGACAGGGGATTATGGCTACACCTTC.

Only a few counts were recorded for this clonotype. This chain joins TRBV12-3 or TRBV12-4 and TRBJ2-7; 12 bases line up with TRBD2. The CDR3 contains 15 residues. V shed 3 bases, J shed 3 bases, and the junction held 3 bases outside the gene matches. The CDR3 DNA reads as TGTGCCAGCAGTTTCGGACTAGCGGGGTTCTACGAGCAGTACTTC. This sequence encodes CASSFGLAGFYEQYF.

This clonotype was detected many times. The chain carries TRBV10-3 and TRBJ2-7, with TRBD1 matching 9 bases. The length of the CDR3 is 14 residues. J gave up 3 bases and V 6 bases, and 6 bases lay outside the gene matches. Per germline, CDR1 ENHRY and CDR2 SYGVKD. CDR3 sequence: CAIRGTGFYYEQYF. CDR3 DNA sequence: TGTGCCATCAGGGGGACAGGGTTTTACTACGAGCAGTACTTC.